This note documents a single T cell receptor (beta chain) sequence. Produced via immunoSEQ multiplex PCR; TCRdb's table is partial and in-frame only. The table records about 50,000 clones, about 88% of them present only once. The data originate from a study of blood T cell repertoires in COVID-19. This CDR3 region has 12 residues. Trimming pared 5 bases from V and 10 bases from J, leaving 14 bases between. CDR1 is WNHNN and CDR2 is SYGVQD in the germline V gene (reference sequence). The TCR was taken from a human donor in a cohort sampled during active COVID-19. Sequencing used peripheral blood. This sequence joins TRBV10-1 and TRBJ1-1, with D unresolved. CDR3 residues: CASSFDEEVAFF. The CDR3 DNA follows: TGCGCCAGCAGTTTCGACGAAGAGGTAGCTTTCTTT.